The rows below give T cell receptor beta chains drawn from one sample of a study of OX40 agonist ivuxolimab in advanced cancers. This table comes from immunoSEQ multiplex PCR, and its TCRdb copy is limited to in-frame clones, with some not included. The sample has 100,000 to 150,000 clones; roughly 90% are singletons. The source was CD4+ or CD8+ T cells sorted from blood, collected in a trial of the OX40 agonist ivuxolimab. The origin of the receptors is an adult with an advanced solid tumor such as melanoma, head and neck, liver or kidney cancer. Both conserved end residues are part of each CDR3. The D gene is left open where the match is weak. The listing skips clone size in some rows; elsewhere it reads once, few, many or a size class.

d_gene	j_gene	v_gene	abundance	len	CDR3nt	CDR3aa
TRBD1	TRBJ2-1	TRBV29-1	.	16	TGCAGCGTTGAGGTAGGGACAGCAGACTCCTACAATGAGCAGTTCTTC	CSVEVGTADSYNEQFF
.	TRBJ2-1	TRBV18	once	14	TGTGCCAGCTCACCCCAATGGGGGGTCAATGAGCAGTTCTTC	CASSPQWGVNEQFF
TRBD2	TRBJ2-5	TRBV7-2	.	17	TGTGCCAGCAGCGGGCGCGGGACTAGCGGGAGCGGGGAGACCCAGTACTTC	CASSGRGTSGSGETQYF
TRBD1	TRBJ1-1	TRBV7-3	.	15	TGTGCCAGCAGCTTCGTTGGACCGGCGGGACAGGAAGCTTTCTTT	CASSFVGPAGQEAFF
.	TRBJ2-2	TRBV9	.	16	TGTGCCAGCAGCGTAGCCGGCTCTACGAACACCGGGGAGCTGTTTTTT	CASSVAGSTNTGELFF
TRBD1	TRBJ1-2	TRBV6-4	.	14	TGTGCCAGCAGTGAGCGCCGGGACAGTTCTGGCTACACCTTC	CASSERRDSSGYTF
.	TRBJ1-1	TRBV5-1	.	14	TGCGCCAGCAGCTTGGTTGTAGGGGGGACTGAAGCTTTCTTT	CASSLVVGGTEAFF
TRBD2	TRBJ2-1	TRBV19	once	16	TGTGCCAGTAGTGACGGGGGACTAGCGGGATTAGGTGAGCAGTTCTTC	CASSDGGLAGLGEQFF
.	TRBJ1-3	TRBV29-1	once	15	TGCAGCGTTGAGGGGGAAGGGTCGTTTGGAAACACCATATATTTT	CSVEGEGSFGNTIYF
.	TRBJ2-7	TRBV7-9	.	15	TGTGCCAGCAGCTTAGCTCCGGGGTCAACCTACGAGCAGTACTTC	CASSLAPGSTYEQYF
.	TRBJ2-2	TRBV6-5	.	14	TGTGCCAGCAGATCGGCTTTGAACACCGGGGAGCTGTTTTTT	CASRSALNTGELFF
.	TRBJ1-1	TRBV14	.	13	TGTGCCAGCAGCCAACAGGTGAACACTGAAGCTTTCTTT	CASSQQVNTEAFF
TRBD1	TRBJ1-1	TRBV10-3	.	14	TGTGCCATCAGTGGACAGGGGGGTGACACTGAAGCTTTCTTT	CAISGQGGDTEAFF
TRBD1	TRBJ1-2	TRBV14	.	13	TGTGCCAGCAGCCCGACAGGGGCGTCCGGCTACACCTTC	CASSPTGASGYTF
.	TRBJ2-6	TRBV28	.	14	TGTGCCAGCAGTACCCCCGCCGGGGCCAACGTCCTGACTTTC	CASSTPAGANVLTF
TRBD1	TRBJ2-7	TRBV18	.	15	TGTGCCAGCTCACCCTACGGGACAGGAAACTACGAGCAGTACTTC	CASSPYGTGNYEQYF
TRBD2	TRBJ2-7	TRBV9	once	15	TGTGCCAGCAGTGGGAAGAGCGGGAGGGCCGACGAGCAGTACTTC	CASSGKSGRADEQYF
.	TRBJ2-5	TRBV27	.	12	TGTGCCAGCAGTCAGGATAGGGTGACCCAGTACTTC	CASSQDRVTQYF
.	TRBJ2-1	TRBV4-3	.	14	TGCGCCAGCAGCCAAGAGGAGGGGAAGGGTGAGCAGTTCTTC	CASSQEEGKGEQFF
.	TRBJ1-4	TRBV28	.	15	TGTGCCAGCAGTTTACGGGGCAGAACTAATGAAAAACTGTTTTTT	CASSLRGRTNEKLFF
.	TRBJ1-5	TRBV5-1	.	14	TGCGCCAGCAGCCCAACCAGTAGCAATCAGCCCCAGCATTTT	CASSPTSSNQPQHF
.	TRBJ2-1	TRBV30	.	15	TGTGCCTCCATTAGGGCTAGCAGAACCTACAATGAGCAGTTCTTC	CASIRASRTYNEQFF
TRBD1	TRBJ2-7	TRBV5-4	.	14	TGTGCCAGCAGCTTCGGGACAGGCCCCTACGAGCAGTACTTC	CASSFGTGPYEQYF
TRBD1	TRBJ1-1	TRBV7-8	.	15	TGTGCCAGCAGCCGCGGGACAGGAGTCATAGCTGAAGCTTTCTTT	CASSRGTGVIAEAFF
.	TRBJ2-1	TRBV21-1	.	17	TGTGCCAGCAGCAAGGACCTGGGACTAGCGGGAGTAAATGAGCAGTTCTTC	CASSKDLGLAGVNEQFF
TRBD2	TRBJ2-7	TRBV5-5	.	15	TGTGCCAGCAGCCACCCGACTAGCGGGATTTACGAGCAGTACTTC	CASSHPTSGIYEQYF
.	TRBJ1-2	TRBV9	.	14	TGTGCCAGCAGCCCGACAGAGGGCAACTATGGCTACACCTTC	CASSPTEGNYGYTF
.	TRBJ2-7	TRBV19	.	13	TGTGCCAGTAGCTTCAGGGAGGCCTACGAGCAGTACTTC	CASSFREAYEQYF
.	TRBJ2-1	TRBV7-8	.	16	TGTGCCAGCGGGATTGGGGCCCGGAGCTCCTACAATGAGCAGTTCTTC	CASGIGARSSYNEQFF